The 8 T cell receptor beta chains in this list originate from one sample, sequenced in a study of PD-1 blockade in classical Hodgkin lymphoma. Profiled with immunoSEQ multiplex PCR; TCRdb holds only in-frame clones, not every one. This sample has several thousand clones, with approximately 72% found just once. Relapse after autologous stem cell transplantation occurred in every patient, and brentuximab vedotin exposure varied. Isolation of CD4+ T cells from thawed PBMCs was performed by magnetic negative selection. This sample comprised CD4+ T cells from blood, obtained at baseline. The receptor set was obtained from a human donor with classical Hodgkin lymphoma.

This clone was counted once. The chain recombines TRBV2 with TRBJ2-5; 8 bases are a match to TRBD1. Trimming removed 8 bases from V and 2 bases from J; junction bases left unmatched: 4. The CDR3 sequence is 13 residues long. The germline V gene has CDR1 SNHLY and CDR2 FYNNEI. In nucleotides, the CDR3 is TGTGCCAGCTCGCGACAGGGGCAAGAGACCCAGTACTTC. Translation gives CASSRQGQETQYF.

V and J are TRBV5-4 and TRBJ1-2, with TRBD1 identical over 7 bases. V dropped 4 bases and J dropped 2; count of bases not matched to a gene: 8. CDR3 size: 15 residues. Germline assignment: CDR1 SGHNT and CDR2 YYREEE (reference sequence). CDR3 in DNA: TGTGCCAGCAGCCCCGGGACAGAGAACAACTATGGCTACACCTTC. Encoded protein: CASSPGTENNYGYTF.

DNA of the CDR3: TGTGCCAGCAGTTTTTGGGGCTCCTCTGGAAACACCATATATTTT. It is translated as CASSFWGSSGNTIYF. The chain has TRBV28 and TRBJ1-3; weak D call: TRBD1 (5 bases). The length of the CDR3 is 15 residues. V was pared by 3 bases and J by 0 bases, with 9 bases between. Germline CDR1 is MDHEN and CDR2 is SYDVKM.

V and J are TRBV4-2 and TRBJ2-1; maybe TRBD2 (5 bases). With 0 bases removed from V and 9 bases from J, the gap between germline ends came to 12 bases. The germline V gene encodes CDR1 LGHNA and CDR2 YNFKEQ. CDR3 length equals 14 residues. CDR3 bases: TGTGCCAGCAGCCAAGACCCGGGCAGCGGTGAGCAGTTCTTC. Translated, it gives CASSQDPGSGEQFF.

This chain connects TRBV2 to TRBJ2-2; D perhaps matches TRBD1 (6 bases). CDR3 length: 14 amino acids. V was shortened by 3 bases and J by 5 bases, with 10 bases between the two germline ends. Germline V lookup: CDR1 SNHLY, CDR2 FYNNEI. The CDR3 loop reads CASSESRGTGELFF. The CDR3 nucleotides are TGTGCCAGCAGTGAGTCGAGGGGGACCGGGGAGCTGTTTTTT. Based on the CDR3 plus reference TRBV2 and TRBJ2-2, the full variable domain is EPEVTQTPSHQVTQMGQEVILRCVPISNHLYFYWYRQILGQKVEFLVSFYNNEISEKSEIFDDQFSVERPDGSNFTLKIRSTKLEDSAMYFCASSESRGTGELFFGEGSRLTVL.

The gene calls are TRBV9 and TRBJ2-5; D is undetermined. V lost 0 bases, J lost 5 bases, and 17 bases lay in between. The CDR3 is made up of 16 amino acids. From germline, CDR1 is SGDLS and CDR2 YYNGEE. CDR3 protein: CASSVGGSLDVETQYF. CDR3 DNA sequence: TGTGCCAGCAGCGTAGGCGGCAGTCTGGATGTCGAGACCCAGTACTTC.

The chain links TRBV5-4 to TRBJ2-1; D call uncertain. CDR1 is SGHNT and CDR2 is YYREEE in the germline V gene (reference sequence). V lost 10 bases and J lost 9, with 20 bases in between. The CDR3 has 13 amino acids. CDR3 residues: CAYLRIRSSEQFF. Here the CDR3 DNA reads TGTGCCTACCTTAGGATTAGGTCAAGTGAGCAGTTCTTC.

This clone was counted once. This chain links TRBV19 with TRBJ1-2, with 9 bases fitting TRBD1. Germline CDR1 reads LNHDA; CDR2 reads SQIVND (reference sequence). With 7 bases clipped from V and 4 bases from J, the junction kept 7 bases outside the gene matches. CDR3 size: 14 residues. CDR3 region: CASTRTGASYGYTF. The CDR3 nucleotides read TGTGCCAGTACCAGGACAGGGGCGAGCTATGGCTACACCTTC.